This T cell receptor beta chain was documented in a study of shared clonotypes between healthy human individuals. This CDR3 contains 14 residues. CDR1 is SGHTA and CDR2 is FQGNSA in the germline V gene. The V and J ends lost 8 bases and 2 bases, in that order; junction bases with no gene match: 8. Measured with immunoSEQ multiplex PCR; TCRdb has only the in-frame clones, and not every one. In the table there are about 640,000 clones, 60% to 80% of which are singletons. This receptor was identified in a woman aged 25 to 39 in good health. The source material was memory CD4+ T cells sorted from blood. Sample subset: CD45RA-negative fraction. V and J are TRBV7-2 and TRBJ1-2, with 7 bases fitting TRBD1. The CDR3 protein is CASSRAGGNYGYTF. For the CDR3, the DNA is TGTGCCAGCTCTCGGGCAGGGGGAAACTATGGCTACACCTTC. The full variable domain, in which reference TRBV7-2 and TRBJ1-2 provide the parts outside the CDR3, is GAGVSQSPSNKVTEKGKDVELRCDPISGHTALYWYRQSLGQGLEFLIYFQGNSAPDKSGLPSDRFSAERTGGSVSTLTIQRTQQEDSAVYLCASSRAGGNYGYTFGSGTRLTVV.